This is a list of T cell receptor beta chains from one sample in a study of blood T cell repertoires in COVID-19. TCRdb's table, derived via immunoSEQ multiplex PCR, lists solely in-frame clones and lacks some. The data contain about 180,000 clones, around 86% of them singletons. Material: peripheral blood. Source of these receptors: a middle-aged man with active or convalescent COVID-19. The CDR3 runs from the conserved cysteine through the conserved F or W. A D gene is named only where the DNA matches it firmly.

v_gene	d_gene	CDR3aa
TRBV10-2	NA	CASRSGSTDTQYF
TRBV7-6	TRBD1	CASSLAQTGVNYGYTF
TRBV18	TRBD1	CASHKDRDNQPQHF
TRBV12-3/TRBV12-4	NA	CASRIQRDYGYTF
TRBV27	NA	CASRRASYNEQFF
TRBV3-1/TRBV3-2	TRBD1	CASSPDRYYGYTF
TRBV9	NA	CASSVSSGYSPLHF
TRBV9	NA	CASSVGATTNEKLFF
TRBV30	NA	CAWQFVDTQYF
TRBV29-1	TRBD2	CSVRTSSGHNEQFF
TRBV19	TRBD1	CASSIGTGSTYEQYF
TRBV7-2	TRBD1	CASSLPGTGNGYTF
TRBV6-5	NA	CATFLGNTIYF
TRBV30	TRBD2	CAWSLGLAGVSTDTQYF
TRBV5-1	TRBD1	CASSSRQGGGNTIYF
TRBV6-5	TRBD2	CASRLTSGLYNEQFF
TRBV27	NA	CASKFRGRGFKYF
TRBV9	NA	CASSVQGTDTQYF
TRBV5-4	NA	CASRQQGNTEAFF
TRBV14	TRBD1	CASSERDSSYEQYF
TRBV30	NA	CAWRLVGYGYTF
TRBV5-1	TRBD1	CASSPRGQETYNSPLHF
TRBV7-3	TRBD2	CASSPTSGSSEQFF
TRBV6-4	TRBD2	CASSDSISLLAGYTDTQYF
TRBV20-1	NA	CSALQETQYF
TRBV7-3	NA	CASSLQRGDNEQFF
TRBV9	NA	CASSVGVSPSGNTIYF